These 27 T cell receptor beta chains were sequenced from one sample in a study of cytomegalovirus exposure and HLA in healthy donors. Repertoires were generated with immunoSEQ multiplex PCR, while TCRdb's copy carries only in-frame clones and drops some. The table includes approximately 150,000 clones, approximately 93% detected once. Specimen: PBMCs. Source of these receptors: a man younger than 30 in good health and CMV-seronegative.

Here the CDR3 DNA reads TGTGCCAGCAGCTTGGCCAACAGGGGGGCTGGAAACACCATATATTTT. This gives the protein CASSLANRGAGNTIYF. V and J are TRBV5-6 and TRBJ1-3, with TRBD1 matching over 8 bases. Germline V gene sequence: CDR1 SGHDT, CDR2 YYEEEE. Unmatched junction bases numbered 4, after V lost 0 bases and J lost 2 bases. The CDR3 sequence is 16 residues long.

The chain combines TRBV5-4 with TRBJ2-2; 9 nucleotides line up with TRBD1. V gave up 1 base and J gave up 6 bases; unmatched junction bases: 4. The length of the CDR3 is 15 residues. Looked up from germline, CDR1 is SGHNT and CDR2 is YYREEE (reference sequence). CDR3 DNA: TGTGCCAGCAGCTTGTCGGGACAGGGTGCCGGGGAGCTGTTTTTT. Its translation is CASSLSGQGAGELFF.

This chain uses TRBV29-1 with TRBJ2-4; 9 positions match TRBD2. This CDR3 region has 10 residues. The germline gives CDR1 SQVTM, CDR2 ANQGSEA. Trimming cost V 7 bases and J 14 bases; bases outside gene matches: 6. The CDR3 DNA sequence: TGCAGCGCTCTATGGACTAGCGAGTACTTC. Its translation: CSALWTSEYF. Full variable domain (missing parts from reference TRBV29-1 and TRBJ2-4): SAVISQKPSRDICQRGTSLTIQCQVDSQVTMMFWYRQQPGQSLTLIATANQGSEATYESGFVIDKFPISRPNLTFSTLTVSNMSPEDSSIYLCSALWTSEYFGAGTRLSVL.

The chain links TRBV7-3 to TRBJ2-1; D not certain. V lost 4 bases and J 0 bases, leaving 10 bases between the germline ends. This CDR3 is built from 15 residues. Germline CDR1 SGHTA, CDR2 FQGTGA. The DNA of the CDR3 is TGTGCCAGCAGCTCCGCGTTTAGCTCCTACAATGAGCAGTTCTTC. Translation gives CASSSAFSSYNEQFF.

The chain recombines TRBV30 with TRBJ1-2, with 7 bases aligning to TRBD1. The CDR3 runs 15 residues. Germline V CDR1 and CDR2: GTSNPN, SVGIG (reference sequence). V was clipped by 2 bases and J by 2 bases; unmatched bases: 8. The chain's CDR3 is CAWSTWTGANYGYTF. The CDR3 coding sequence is TGTGCCTGGAGTACGTGGACAGGCGCCAACTATGGCTACACCTTC. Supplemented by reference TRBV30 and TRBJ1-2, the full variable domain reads SQTIHQWPATLVQPVGSPLSLECTVEGTSNPNLYWYRQAAGRGLQLLFYSVGIGQISSEVPQNLSASRPQDRQFILSSKKLLLSDSGFYLCAWSTWTGANYGYTFGSGTRLTVV.

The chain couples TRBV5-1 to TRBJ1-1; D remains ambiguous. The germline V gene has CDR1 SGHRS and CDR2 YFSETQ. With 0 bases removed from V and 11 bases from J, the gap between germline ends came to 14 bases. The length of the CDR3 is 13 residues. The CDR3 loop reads CASSLEPRSYAFF. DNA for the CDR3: TGCGCCAGCAGCTTGGAACCCAGAAGTTACGCTTTCTTT.

CDR3 residues: CASRDRREDLAGWVQYNEQFF. The CDR3 DNA is TGTGCCAGCAGGGACAGAAGAGAGGATTTAGCGGGATGGGTCCAATACAATGAGCAGTTCTTC. This rearrangement joins TRBV6-4 to TRBJ2-1; 8 nucleotides agree with TRBD2. This CDR3 region has 21 residues. CDR1 is MRHNA, CDR2 SNTAGT, per germline. The ends lost 6 bases at V and 4 bases at J; junction bases unmatched: 26.

The DNA of the CDR3 is TGTGCCAGCAGCTTAAGCGCGGGGACGCAAGAGACCCAGTACTTC. This encodes CASSLSAGTQETQYF. V gene TRBV7-3 combines with J gene TRBJ2-5, with D tentatively TRBD2 (6 bases). Per germline, CDR1 SGHTA and CDR2 FQGTGA. There are 15 residues in the CDR3. Trimming removed 1 base at V and 2 bases at J, with 11 bases between.

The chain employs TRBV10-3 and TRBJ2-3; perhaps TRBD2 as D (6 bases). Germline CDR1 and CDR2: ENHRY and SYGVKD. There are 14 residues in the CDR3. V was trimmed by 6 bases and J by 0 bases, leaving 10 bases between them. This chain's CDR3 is CAIRGGVSTDTQYF. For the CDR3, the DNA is TGTGCCATCAGGGGGGGAGTAAGCACAGATACGCAGTATTTT.

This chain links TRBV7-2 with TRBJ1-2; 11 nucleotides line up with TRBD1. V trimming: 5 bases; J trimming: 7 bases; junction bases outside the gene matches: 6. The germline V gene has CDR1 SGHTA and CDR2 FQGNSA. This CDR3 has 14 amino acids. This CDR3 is CASSPGDRGGGYTF. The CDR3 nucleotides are TGTGCCAGCAGCCCGGGGGACAGGGGGGGTGGCTACACCTTC.

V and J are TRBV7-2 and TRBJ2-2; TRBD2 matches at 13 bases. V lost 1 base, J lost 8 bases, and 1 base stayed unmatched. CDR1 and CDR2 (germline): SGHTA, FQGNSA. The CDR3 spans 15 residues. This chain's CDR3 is CASSLEGLAGGELFF. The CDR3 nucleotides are TGTGCCAGCAGCTTAGAGGGACTAGCGGGAGGGGAGCTGTTTTTT.

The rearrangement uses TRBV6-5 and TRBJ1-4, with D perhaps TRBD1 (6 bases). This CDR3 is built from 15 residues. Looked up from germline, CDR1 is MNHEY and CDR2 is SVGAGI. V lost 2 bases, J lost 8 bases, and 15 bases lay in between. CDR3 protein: CASSYTSGVGEKLFF. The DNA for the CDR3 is TGTGCCAGCAGTTACACGTCAGGGGTGGGGGAAAAACTGTTTTTT.

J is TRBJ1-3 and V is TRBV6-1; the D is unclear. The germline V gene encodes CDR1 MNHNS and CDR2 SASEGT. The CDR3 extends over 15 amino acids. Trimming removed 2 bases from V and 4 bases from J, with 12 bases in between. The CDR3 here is CASSELGVGGNTIYF. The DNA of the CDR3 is TGTGCCAGCAGTGAACTCGGGGTTGGGGGAAACACCATATATTTT.

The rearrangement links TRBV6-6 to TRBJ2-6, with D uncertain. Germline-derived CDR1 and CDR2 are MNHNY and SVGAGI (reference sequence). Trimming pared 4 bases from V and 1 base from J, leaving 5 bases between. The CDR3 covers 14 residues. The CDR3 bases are TGTGCCAGCAGTTTTCAATCTGGGGCCAACGTCCTGACTTTC. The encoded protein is CASSFQSGANVLTF.

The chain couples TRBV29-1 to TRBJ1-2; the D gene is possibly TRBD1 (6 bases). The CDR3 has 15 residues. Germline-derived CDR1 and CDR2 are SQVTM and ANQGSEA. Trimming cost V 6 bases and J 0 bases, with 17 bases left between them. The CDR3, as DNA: TGCAGCGTCTCTGAGGGGGGGACAACTAACTATGGCTACACCTTC. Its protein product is CSVSEGGTTNYGYTF. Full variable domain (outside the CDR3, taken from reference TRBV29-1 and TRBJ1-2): SAVISQKPSRDICQRGTSLTIQCQVDSQVTMMFWYRQQPGQSLTLIATANQGSEATYESGFVIDKFPISRPNLTFSTLTVSNMSPEDSSIYLCSVSEGGTTNYGYTFGSGTRLTVV.

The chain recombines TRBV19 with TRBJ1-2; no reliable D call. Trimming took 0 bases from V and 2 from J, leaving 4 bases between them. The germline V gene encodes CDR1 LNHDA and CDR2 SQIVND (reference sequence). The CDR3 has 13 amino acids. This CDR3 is CASSIDGNYGYTF. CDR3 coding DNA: TGTGCCAGTAGTATAGACGGGAACTATGGCTACACCTTC.

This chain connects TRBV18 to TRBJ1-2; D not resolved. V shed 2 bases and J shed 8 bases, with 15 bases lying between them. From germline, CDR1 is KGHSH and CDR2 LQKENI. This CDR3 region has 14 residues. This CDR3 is CASSPAREARGYTF. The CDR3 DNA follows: TGTGCCAGCTCACCAGCACGGGAGGCGCGGGGCTACACCTTC.

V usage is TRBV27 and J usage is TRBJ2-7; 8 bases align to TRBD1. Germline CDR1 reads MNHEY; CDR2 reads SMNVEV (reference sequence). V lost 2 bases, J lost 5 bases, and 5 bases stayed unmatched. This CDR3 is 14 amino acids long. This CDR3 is CASSLIGQGNEQYF. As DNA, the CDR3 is TGTGCCAGCAGTTTAATCGGACAGGGCAACGAGCAGTACTTC.

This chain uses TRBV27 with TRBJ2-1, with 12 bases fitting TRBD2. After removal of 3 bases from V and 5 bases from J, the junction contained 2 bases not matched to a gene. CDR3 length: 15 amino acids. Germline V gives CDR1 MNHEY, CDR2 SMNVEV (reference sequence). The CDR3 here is CASSLRTSGNNEQFF. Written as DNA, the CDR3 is TGTGCCAGCAGTTTGCGGACTAGCGGGAACAATGAGCAGTTCTTC.

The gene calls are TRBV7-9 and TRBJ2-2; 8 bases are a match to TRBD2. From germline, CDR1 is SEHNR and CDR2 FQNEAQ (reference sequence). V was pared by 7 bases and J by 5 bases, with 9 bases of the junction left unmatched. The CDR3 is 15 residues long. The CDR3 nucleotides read TGTGCCAGCACCCCGCGGGGGGCGGAGACCGGGGAGCTGTTTTTT. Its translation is CASTPRGAETGELFF.

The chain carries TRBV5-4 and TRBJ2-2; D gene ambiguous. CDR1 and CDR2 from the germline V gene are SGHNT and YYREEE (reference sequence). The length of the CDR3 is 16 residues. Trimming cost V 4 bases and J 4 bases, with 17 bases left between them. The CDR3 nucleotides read TGTGCCAGCAGCCCGATGGTGGGCCTGGTCACCGGGGAGCTGTTTTTT. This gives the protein CASSPMVGLVTGELFF.

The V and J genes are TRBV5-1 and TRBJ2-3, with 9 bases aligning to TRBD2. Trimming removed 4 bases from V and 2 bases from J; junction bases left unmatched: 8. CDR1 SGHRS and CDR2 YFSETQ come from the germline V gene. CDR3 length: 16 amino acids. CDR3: CASSRPLAGVTDTQYF. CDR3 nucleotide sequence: TGCGCCAGCAGCAGGCCATTAGCGGGAGTCACAGATACGCAGTATTTT. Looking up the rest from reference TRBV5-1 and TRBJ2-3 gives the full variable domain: KAGVTQTPRYLIKTRGQQVTLSCSPISGHRSVSWYQQTPGQGLQFLFEYFSETQRNKGNFPGRFSGRQFSNSRSEMNVSTLELGDSALYLCASSRPLAGVTDTQYFGPGTRLTVL.

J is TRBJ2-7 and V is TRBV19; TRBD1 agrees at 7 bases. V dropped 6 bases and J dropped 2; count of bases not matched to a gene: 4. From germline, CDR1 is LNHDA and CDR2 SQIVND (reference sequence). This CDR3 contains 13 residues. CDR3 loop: CASSPDRTYEQYF. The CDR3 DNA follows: TGTGCCAGTAGCCCGGACAGGACCTACGAGCAGTACTTC.

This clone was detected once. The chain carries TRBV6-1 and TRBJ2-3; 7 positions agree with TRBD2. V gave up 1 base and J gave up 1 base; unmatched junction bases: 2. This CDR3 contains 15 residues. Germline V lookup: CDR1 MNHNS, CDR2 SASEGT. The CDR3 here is CASSEGAGGTDTQYF. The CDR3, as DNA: TGTGCCAGCAGTGAAGGTGCGGGGGGCACAGATACGCAGTATTTT.

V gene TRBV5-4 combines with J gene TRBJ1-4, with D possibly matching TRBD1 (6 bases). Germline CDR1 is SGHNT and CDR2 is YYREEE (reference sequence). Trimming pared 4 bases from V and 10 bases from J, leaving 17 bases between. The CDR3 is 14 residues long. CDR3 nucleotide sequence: TGTGCCAGCAGCACCGGGGGGCCTCAGGGAAAACTGTTTTTT. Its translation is CASSTGGPQGKLFF.

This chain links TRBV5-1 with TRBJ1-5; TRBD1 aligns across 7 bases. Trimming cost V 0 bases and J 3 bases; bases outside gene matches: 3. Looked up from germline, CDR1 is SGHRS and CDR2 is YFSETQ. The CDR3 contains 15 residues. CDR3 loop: CASSLDGTDNQPQHF. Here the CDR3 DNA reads TGCGCCAGCAGCTTGGACGGGACAGACAATCAGCCCCAGCATTTT.

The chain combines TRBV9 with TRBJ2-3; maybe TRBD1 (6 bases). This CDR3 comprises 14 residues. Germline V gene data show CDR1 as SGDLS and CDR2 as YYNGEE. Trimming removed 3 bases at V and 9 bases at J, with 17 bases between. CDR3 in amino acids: CASSALGGIRTQYF. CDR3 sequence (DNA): TGTGCCAGCAGCGCACTAGGGGGTATTCGGACGCAGTATTTT.